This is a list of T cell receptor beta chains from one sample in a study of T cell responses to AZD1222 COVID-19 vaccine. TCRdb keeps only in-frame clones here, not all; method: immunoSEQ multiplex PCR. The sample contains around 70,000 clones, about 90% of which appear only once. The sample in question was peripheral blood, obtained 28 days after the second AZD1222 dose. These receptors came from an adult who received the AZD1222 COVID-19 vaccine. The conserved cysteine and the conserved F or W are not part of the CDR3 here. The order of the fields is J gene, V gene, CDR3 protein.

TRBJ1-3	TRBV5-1	ASSLGWVTSGNTIY
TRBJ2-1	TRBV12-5	ASGLEELADNEQF
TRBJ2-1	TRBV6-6	ASTNSRAGGINEQF
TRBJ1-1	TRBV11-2	ASSTTTGFGDTEAF
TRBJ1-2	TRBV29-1	SAHKTRTGGSYGYT
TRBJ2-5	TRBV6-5	ASSYEGSGSVETQY
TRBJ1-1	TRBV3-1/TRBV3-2	ASSPEQGADTEAF
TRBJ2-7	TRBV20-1	SARQGYEQY
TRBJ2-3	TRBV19	ASSASGLRTDTQY
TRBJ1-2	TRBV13	ASSSRRIYGYT
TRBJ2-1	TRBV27	ASSILLATGRNEQF
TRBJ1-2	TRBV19	ASLGTVNYGYT
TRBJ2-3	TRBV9	ASSVLTSTDTQY
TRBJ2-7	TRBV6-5	ASTALGGLEQY
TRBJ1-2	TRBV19	ASSPQGAGGYGYT
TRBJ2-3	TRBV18	ASSPLAGMDTQY
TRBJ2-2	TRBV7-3	ASSLSTSGTGELF
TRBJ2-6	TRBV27	ASSRTNSGANVLT
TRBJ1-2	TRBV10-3	AILNSWDRADYGYT
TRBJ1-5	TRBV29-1	SVAGSDGGPQH
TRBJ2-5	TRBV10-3	AISDADRGSETQY
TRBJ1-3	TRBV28	ASRRQGSGNTIY
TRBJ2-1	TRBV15	ATSRANEQF
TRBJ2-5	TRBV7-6	ASSRARPEFQETQY
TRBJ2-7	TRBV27	ASSSIGVRSGSYEQY
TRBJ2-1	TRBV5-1	ASSFELAGGGEQF
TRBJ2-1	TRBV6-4	ASSDSSEHNEQF
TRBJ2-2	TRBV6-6	ASSGDRGNTGELF
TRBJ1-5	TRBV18	ASSPGTGNQPQH
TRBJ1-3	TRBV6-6	ASSSVVSGNTIY